The 16 T cell receptor beta chains presented below share a single source sample, sequenced in a study of post-analysis software for immune sequencing data. Their target antigens are unknown. Study results and caveats: Patients used a handful of TRBV segments, including TRBV5-6, TRBV5-1 and TRBV20-1, more often than controls.

The TCR beta cDNA libraries carried unique molecular identifiers. MiXCR was run by TCRdb on the PCR reads, yielding one entry per CDR3 protein. The data hold approximately 440,000 distinct CDR3 sequences, with roughly 45% observed a single time. Sample: blood. These TCRs come from a girl aged 5 to 17 with multiple sclerosis.

The chain recombines TRBV9 with TRBJ2-3; weak D call: TRBD2 (6 bases). Trimming took off 0 bases at V and 1 base at J, with 15 bases between the two ends. Germline V gene lookup returns CDR1 SGDLS and CDR2 YYNGEE. This CDR3 region has 17 residues. The CDR3 nucleotides read TGTGCCAGCAGCGTAGGGTTCCGACTAGACGGCACAGATACGCAGTATTTT. Translation gives CASSVGFRLDGTDTQYF.

The chain has TRBV7-3 and TRBJ2-1; D is possibly TRBD1 or TRBD2 (5 bases each). This CDR3 is 12 amino acids long. Trimming removed 0 bases from V and 9 bases from J, with 6 bases in between. Germline lookup yields CDR1 SGHTA and CDR2 FQGTGA. The CDR3 sequence is CASSLTGVEQFF. The CDR3 bases are TGTGCCAGCAGCTTAACGGGGGTTGAGCAGTTCTTC.

The chain has TRBV29-1 and TRBJ1-1; maybe TRBD1 (5 bases). CDR1 is SQVTM, CDR2 ANQGSEA, per germline. The CDR3 totals 15 residues. V was trimmed by 3 bases and J by 1 base, leaving 15 bases between them. The CDR3 protein is CSVEVRGARNTEAFF. CDR3 bases: TGCAGCGTTGAGGTTCGGGGCGCTAGGAACACTGAAGCTTTCTTT.

V usage is TRBV9 and J usage is TRBJ2-1; 9 bases align to TRBD1. Trimming at V came to 7 bases and at J to 4 bases, leaving 9 bases not matched to a gene. CDR3 length: 15 amino acids. Germline-derived CDR1 and CDR2 are SGDLS and YYNGEE. CDR3 DNA sequence: TGTGCCAGCGGACAGGGGACAGTACCTTACAATGAGCAGTTCTTC. This codes for CASGQGTVPYNEQFF.

This clonotype occurred a few times. The genes are TRBV7-8 and TRBJ2-1; a weak D match, TRBD1 (6 bases). Trimming left V 1 base short and J 0 bases short, with 13 bases between. CDR1 SGHVS and CDR2 FQNEAQ come from the germline V gene. The CDR3 consists of 17 residues. The CDR3 here is CASSLDLRGSSYNEQFF. CDR3 DNA: TGTGCCAGCAGCTTAGACCTGAGGGGGAGCTCCTACAATGAGCAGTTCTTC.

The chain couples TRBV20-1 to TRBJ1-1; no clear D gene. The ends were cut back, 1 base at V and 6 bases at J, with 18 bases in the middle. The CDR3 length is 15 residues. Germline CDR1 and CDR2: DFQATT and SNEGSKA (reference sequence). In DNA, the CDR3 is TGCAGTGCTAGAGGTCTACGGGGATTCGTCTCTGAAGCTTTCTTT. This codes for CSARGLRGFVSEAFF.

The chain combines TRBV29-1 with TRBJ2-5, with 12 bases aligning to TRBD2. V was clipped by 6 bases and J by 11 bases; unmatched bases: 10. CDR3 length: 13 residues. The germline CDR1 and CDR2 sequences are SQVTM and ANQGSEA. The CDR3 protein is CSVDLAGGDGQYF. DNA of the CDR3: TGCAGCGTAGACCTAGCGGGAGGGGATGGGCAGTACTTC.

The chain uses TRBV29-1 and TRBJ2-3, with 15 bases matching TRBD2. CDR3 length: 13 residues. Trimming took 7 bases from V and 6 from J; bases not matched to a gene: 2. Germline assignment: CDR1 SQVTM and CDR2 ANQGSEA. As DNA, the CDR3 is TGCAGCGCAGGGACTAGCGGGAGGGATACGCAGTATTTT. Its protein product is CSAGTSGRDTQYF.

This sequence joins TRBV20-1 and TRBJ2-7; 7 nucleotides agree with TRBD1. The V gene's germline CDR1 is DFQATT and CDR2 SNEGSKA (reference sequence). The V segment lost 0 bases and the J segment 3 bases; nucleotides outside the gene matches: 5. The CDR3 runs 14 residues. This chain's CDR3 is CSARDLGDSYEQYF. CDR3 nucleotide sequence: TGCAGTGCTAGAGATCTGGGGGACAGCTACGAGCAGTACTTC.

This clonotype came up many times. The chain links TRBV28 to TRBJ1-2, with D possibly TRBD1 on 5 matching bases. V was trimmed by 0 bases and J by 7 bases, leaving 9 bases between them. Per germline, CDR1 MDHEN and CDR2 SYDVKM. The CDR3 consists of 13 residues. The CDR3 here is CASSLWAGSGYTF. The CDR3 DNA is TGTGCCAGCAGTTTATGGGCAGGGAGTGGCTACACCTTC.

The CDR3 loop reads CATSRDIYEQYF. Written as DNA, the CDR3 is TGTGCCACCAGCAGAGATATTTACGAGCAGTACTTC. The V and J genes are TRBV15 and TRBJ2-7; D call uncertain. Germline V gives CDR1 LNHNV, CDR2 YYDKDF (reference sequence). The CDR3 spans 12 residues. V lost 0 bases, J lost 4 bases, and 4 bases lay in between.

Note on this clonotype: An end of the junction differs from the germline gene, which may be a read error. The rearrangement uses TRBV5-1 and TRBJ2-7; D is uncertain. The CDR3 totals 13 residues. Germline assignment: CDR1 SGHRS and CDR2 YFSETQ. The CDR3 is CANSLDGSYEQYF. As DNA, the CDR3 is TGCGCCAACAGCTTGGACGGATCCTACGAGCAGTACTTC.

This clonotype was observed a few times. The chain is built from TRBV10-2 and TRBJ2-1; D unresolved. Germline V gives CDR1 WSHSY, CDR2 SAAADI. Deletions cut 3 bases from V and 5 bases from J, with 5 bases between. This CDR3 region has 12 residues. DNA of the CDR3: TGCGCCAGCAGTGAACGGGACAATGAGCAGTTCTTC. Translation gives CASSERDNEQFF.

The chain recombines TRBV7-9 with TRBJ2-1, with 7 bases lining up with TRBD2. Germline-derived CDR1 and CDR2 are SEHNR and FQNEAQ (reference sequence). This CDR3 is 12 amino acids long. The junction had 4 bases not matched to a gene; V was cut back by 7 bases and J by 7 bases. The CDR3 loop reads CASTSGGNEQFF. CDR3 DNA: TGTGCCAGCACCTCGGGAGGTAATGAGCAGTTCTTC. Based on the CDR3 plus reference TRBV7-9 and TRBJ2-1, the full variable domain is DTGVSQNPRHKITKRGQNVTFRCDPISEHNRLYWYRQTLGQGPEFLTYFQNEAQLEKSRLLSDRFSAERPKGSFSTLEIQRTEQGDSAMYLCASTSGGNEQFFGPGTRLTVL.

This clonotype was counted a few times. The rearrangement uses TRBV6-2 or TRBV6-3 and TRBJ2-1; D is unresolved. Germline V gives CDR1 MNHEY, CDR2 SVGEGT. V was cut by 6 bases and J by 12 bases, with 15 bases left in between. This CDR3 region has 12 residues. The CDR3 spells CASSPSHLTQFF. Written as DNA, the CDR3 is TGTGCCAGCAGCCCCTCCCACCTAACGCAGTTCTTC.

As concerns this clonotype: One junction end disagrees with the germline gene, perhaps due to a read error. V gene TRBV28 combines with J gene TRBJ2-7; TRBD2 might be the D (6 bases). This CDR3 has 12 residues. Germline V gene data show CDR1 as MDHEN and CDR2 as SYDVKM. Here the CDR3 reads CASRLRDHEQYF. In DNA form, the CDR3 reads TGTGCCAGCCGTTTGCGGGATCATGAGCAGTACTTC.